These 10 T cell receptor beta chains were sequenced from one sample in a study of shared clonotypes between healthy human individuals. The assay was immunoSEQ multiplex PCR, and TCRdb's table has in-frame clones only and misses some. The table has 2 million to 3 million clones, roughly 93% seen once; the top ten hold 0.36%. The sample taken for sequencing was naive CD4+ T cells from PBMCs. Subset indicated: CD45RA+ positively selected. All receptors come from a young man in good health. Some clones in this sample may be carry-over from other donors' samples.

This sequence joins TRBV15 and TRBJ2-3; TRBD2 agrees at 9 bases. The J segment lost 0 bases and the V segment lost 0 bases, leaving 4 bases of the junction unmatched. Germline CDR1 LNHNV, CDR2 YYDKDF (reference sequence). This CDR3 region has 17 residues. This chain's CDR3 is CATSRDGLAGSTDTQYF. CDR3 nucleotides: TGTGCCACCAGCAGAGATGGTCTAGCGGGAAGCACAGATACGCAGTATTTT.

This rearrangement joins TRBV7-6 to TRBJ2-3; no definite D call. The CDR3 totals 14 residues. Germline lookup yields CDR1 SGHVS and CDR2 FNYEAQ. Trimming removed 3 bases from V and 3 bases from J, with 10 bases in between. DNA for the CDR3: TGTGCCAGCAGCTTCGGGCAGGCTACAGATACGCAGTATTTT. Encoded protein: CASSFGQATDTQYF.

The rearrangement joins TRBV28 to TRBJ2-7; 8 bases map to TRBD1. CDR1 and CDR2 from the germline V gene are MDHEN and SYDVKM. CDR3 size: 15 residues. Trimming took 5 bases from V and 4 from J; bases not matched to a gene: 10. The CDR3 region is CASSPSSGGAYEQYF. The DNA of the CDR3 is TGTGCCAGCAGTCCATCATCAGGGGGCGCGTACGAGCAGTACTTC.

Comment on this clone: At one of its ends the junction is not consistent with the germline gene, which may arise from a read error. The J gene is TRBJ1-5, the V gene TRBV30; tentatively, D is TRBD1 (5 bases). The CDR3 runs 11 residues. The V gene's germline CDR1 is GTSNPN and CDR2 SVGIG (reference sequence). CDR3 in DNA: TGTGGTGTCGGGGGTAATCGGCCCCAGCATTTT. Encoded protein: CGVGGNRPQHF.

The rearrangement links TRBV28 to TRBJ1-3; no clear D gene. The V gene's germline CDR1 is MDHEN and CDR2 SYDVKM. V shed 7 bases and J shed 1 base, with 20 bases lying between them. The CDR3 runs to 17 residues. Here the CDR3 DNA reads TGTGCCAGCAAAGGGAGCCCATTGTACTTATCTGGAAACACCATATATTTT. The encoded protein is CASKGSPLYLSGNTIYF. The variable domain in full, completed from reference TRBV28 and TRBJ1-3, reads DVKVTQSSRYLVKRTGEKVFLECVQDMDHENMFWYRQDPGLGLRLIYFSYDVKMKEKGDIPEGYSVSREKKERFSLILESASTNQTSMYLCASKGSPLYLSGNTIYFGEGSWLTVV.

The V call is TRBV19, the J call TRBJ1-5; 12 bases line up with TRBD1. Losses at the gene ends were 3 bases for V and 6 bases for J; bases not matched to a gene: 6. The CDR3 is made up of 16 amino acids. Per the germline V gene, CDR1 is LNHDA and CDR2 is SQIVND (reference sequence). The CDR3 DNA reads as TGTGCCAGTAGTATTTGGGACAGGGGGCCTTTTCAGCCCCAGCATTTT. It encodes CASSIWDRGPFQPQHF.

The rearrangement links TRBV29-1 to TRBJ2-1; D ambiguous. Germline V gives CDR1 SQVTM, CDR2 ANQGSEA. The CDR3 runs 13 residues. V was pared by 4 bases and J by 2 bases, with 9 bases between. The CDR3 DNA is TGCAGCGTTGTGCACAGAACCTACAATGAGCAGTTCTTC. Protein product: CSVVHRTYNEQFF.

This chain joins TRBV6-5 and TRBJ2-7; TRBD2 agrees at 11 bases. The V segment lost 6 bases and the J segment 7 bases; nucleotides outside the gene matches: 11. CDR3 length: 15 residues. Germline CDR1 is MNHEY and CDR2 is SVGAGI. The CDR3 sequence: CASRSLAGGPREQYF. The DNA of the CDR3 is TGTGCCAGCAGATCTCTAGCGGGAGGCCCCCGAGAGCAGTACTTC.

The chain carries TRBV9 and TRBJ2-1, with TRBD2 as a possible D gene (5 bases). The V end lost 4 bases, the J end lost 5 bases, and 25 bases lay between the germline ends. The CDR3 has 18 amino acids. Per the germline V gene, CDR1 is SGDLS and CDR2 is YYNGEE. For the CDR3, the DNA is TGTGCCAGCAGCCGTACCCATGACTCGCGGTTGAGGGACAATGAGCAGTTCTTC. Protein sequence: CASSRTHDSRLRDNEQFF.

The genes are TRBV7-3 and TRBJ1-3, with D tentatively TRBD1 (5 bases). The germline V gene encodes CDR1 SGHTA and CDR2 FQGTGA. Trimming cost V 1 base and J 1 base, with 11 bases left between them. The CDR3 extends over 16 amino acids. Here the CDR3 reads CASSLMTASSGNTIYF. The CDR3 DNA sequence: TGTGCCAGCAGCTTAATGACAGCCTCTTCTGGAAACACCATATATTTT.